This TCR beta chain was profiled in a study of cytomegalovirus exposure and HLA in healthy donors. The study's findings and limits: Presence/absence analyses treated sequencing depth as roughly uniform across donors. A later analysis found common viral pathogens apparently linked to several of the most significant clusters.

In this sample, this clone turned up once. Its specificity is unknown. Germline V gene sequence: CDR1 MNHEY, CDR2 SMNVEV (reference sequence). The CDR3 consists of 16 residues. With 4 bases clipped from V and 4 bases from J, the junction kept 11 bases outside the gene matches. PCR involved 60 Vbeta and 13 Jbeta primers. Sequencing used immunoSEQ multiplex PCR; TCRdb keeps in-frame clones, though not all of them. The table shows about 130,000 clones, with about 78% occurring only once. The gene calls are TRBV27 and TRBJ2-3, with TRBD1 identical over 7 bases. Sequences were obtained from PBMCs. The TCR sequence derives from a man aged 25-45 years in good health and CMV-seronegative. The CDR3 reads CASSSLTTGWADTQYF. CDR3 DNA sequence: TGTGCCAGCAGTTCCCTTACGACAGGGTGGGCAGATACGCAGTATTTT.